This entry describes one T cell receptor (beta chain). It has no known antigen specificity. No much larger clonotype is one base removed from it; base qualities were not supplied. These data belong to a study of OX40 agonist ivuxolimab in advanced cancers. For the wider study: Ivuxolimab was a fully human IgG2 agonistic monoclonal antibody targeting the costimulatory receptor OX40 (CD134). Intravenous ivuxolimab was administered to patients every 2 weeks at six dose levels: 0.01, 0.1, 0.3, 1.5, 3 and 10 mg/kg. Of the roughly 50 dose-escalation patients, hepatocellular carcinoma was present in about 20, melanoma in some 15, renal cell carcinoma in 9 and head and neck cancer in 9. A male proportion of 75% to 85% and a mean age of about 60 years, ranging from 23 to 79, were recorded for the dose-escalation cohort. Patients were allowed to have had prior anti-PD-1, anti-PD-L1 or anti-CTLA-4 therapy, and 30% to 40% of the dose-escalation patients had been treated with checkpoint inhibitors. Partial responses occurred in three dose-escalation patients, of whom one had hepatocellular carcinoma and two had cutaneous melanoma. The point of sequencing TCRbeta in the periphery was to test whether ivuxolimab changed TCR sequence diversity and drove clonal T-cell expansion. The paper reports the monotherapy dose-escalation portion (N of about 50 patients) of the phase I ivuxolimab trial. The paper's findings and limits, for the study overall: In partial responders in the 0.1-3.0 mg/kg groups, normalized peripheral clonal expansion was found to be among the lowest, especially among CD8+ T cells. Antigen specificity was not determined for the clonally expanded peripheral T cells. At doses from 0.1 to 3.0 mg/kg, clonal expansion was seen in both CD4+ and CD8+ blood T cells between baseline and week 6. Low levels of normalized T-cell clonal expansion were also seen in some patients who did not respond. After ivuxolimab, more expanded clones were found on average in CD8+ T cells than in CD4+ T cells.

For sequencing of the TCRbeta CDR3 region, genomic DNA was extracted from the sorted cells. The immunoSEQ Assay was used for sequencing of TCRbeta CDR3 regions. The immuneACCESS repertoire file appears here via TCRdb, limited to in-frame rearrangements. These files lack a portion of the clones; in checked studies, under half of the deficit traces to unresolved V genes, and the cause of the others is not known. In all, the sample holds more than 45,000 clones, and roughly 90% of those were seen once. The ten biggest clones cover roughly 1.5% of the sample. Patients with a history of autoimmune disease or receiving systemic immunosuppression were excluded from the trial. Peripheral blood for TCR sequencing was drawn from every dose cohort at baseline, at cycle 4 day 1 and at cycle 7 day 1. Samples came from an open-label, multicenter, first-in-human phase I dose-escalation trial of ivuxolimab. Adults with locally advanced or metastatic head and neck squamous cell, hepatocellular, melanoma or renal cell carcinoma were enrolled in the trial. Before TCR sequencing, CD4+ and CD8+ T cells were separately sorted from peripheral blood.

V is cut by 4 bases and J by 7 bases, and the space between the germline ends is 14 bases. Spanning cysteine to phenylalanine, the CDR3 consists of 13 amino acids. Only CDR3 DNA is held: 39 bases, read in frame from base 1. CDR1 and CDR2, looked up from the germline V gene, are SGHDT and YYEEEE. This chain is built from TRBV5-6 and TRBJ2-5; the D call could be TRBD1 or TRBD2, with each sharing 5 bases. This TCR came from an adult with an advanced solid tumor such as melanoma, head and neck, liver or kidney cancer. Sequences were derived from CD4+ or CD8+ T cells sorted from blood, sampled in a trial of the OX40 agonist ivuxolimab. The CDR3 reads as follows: CASSMGPFGTQYF. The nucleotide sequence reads TGTGCCAGCAGCATGGGACCTTTTGGGACCCAGTACTTC.